The sample holds a few counts of the clone carrying this T cell receptor (beta chain). What it binds is not known. Additional DNA sequences in this sample encode the identical CDR3. The data were taken from a study of vaccination effects on CD4 cells after COVID-19. As for the study in general: Within the ViraFEST assay, antigen-specific CD4+ T cells underwent expansion with viral peptide pools prior to sequencing. The median interval between the second dose and post-vaccine sampling was 72 days. Whole-study results and caveats: Clones of infection and vaccine origin contracted markedly late after vaccination.

Cultured cells yielded isolated CD4+ T cells after around 9 days. Two doses of either BNT162b2 or mRNA-1273 were given to each participant. Using immunoSEQ multiplex PCR, the repertoire was profiled, and TCRdb retains in-frame clones only, with some absent. The table has tens of thousands of clones, roughly 80% seen once. Germline CDR1 and CDR2: KGHSH and LQKENI. This CDR3 has 14 amino acids. V lost 1 base and J 4 bases, leaving 8 bases between the germline ends. The receptor comes from a human donor who received a COVID-19 vaccine. The source was CD4+ T cells from PBMCs cultured without peptide, collected after COVID-19 vaccination. This rearrangement joins TRBV18 to TRBJ1-3; tentative D call: TRBD1 (5 bases). The CDR3 region has the DNA TGTGCCAGCTCACCACAGGGGTCCGGAAACACCATATATTTT. Translation: CASSPQGSGNTIYF.